This T cell receptor (beta chain) was retrieved from a study of T cell changes during pregnancy in multiple sclerosis. The method was immunoSEQ multiplex PCR; TCRdb's version includes in-frame clones alone and lacks a portion of them. The sample includes some 97,000 clones, just over 90% of them seen just once. CDR1 is MNHEY and CDR2 is SVGAGI in the germline V gene. With 6 bases clipped from V and 2 bases from J, the junction kept 3 bases outside the gene matches. The CDR3 sequence is 14 residues long. V is TRBV6-5 and J is TRBJ2-7; 11 bases agree with TRBD1. Source: peripheral blood, taken in the second trimester of pregnancy. This TCR came from a female donor with multiple sclerosis, enrolled in a pregnancy study. CDR3 amino acids: CASSPDRGPYEQYF. In DNA form, the CDR3 reads TGTGCCAGCAGCCCGGACAGGGGGCCCTACGAGCAGTACTTC.